This passage covers 27 T cell receptor beta chains from one sample sequenced in a study of CD8 T cells in ankylosing spondylitis. Whole-study findings and limits: Seemingly characteristic of ankylosing spondylitis blood was a TCR beta motif consisting of under 10 highly homologous variants.

Their antigens are not known. TCRdb used MiXCR to reprocess the 5' RACE reads, holding one entry per CDR3 protein. There are about 400,000 distinct CDR3 sequences in the sample; about a fifth occur only once, and about 15% lies in the top ten. Material: blood, either unsorted or a sorted T cell fraction (not recorded which). Receptors originate from a male donor with ankylosing spondylitis.

This sequence joins TRBV23-1 and TRBJ2-1, with 11 bases lining up with TRBD2. TRBV23-1 is recorded as an ORF, its role being uncertain. The V segment lost 7 bases and the J segment 7 bases; nucleotides outside the gene matches: 6. This CDR3 spans 14 amino acids. Here the CDR3 DNA reads TGCGCCAGCACTGACTGGACTAGCGGGAATGAGCAGTTCTTC. Translating it yields CASTDWTSGNEQFF.

This clonotype was counted between two and nine times. The chain combines TRBV6-5 with TRBJ1-5, with no clear D. CDR3 length equals 15 residues. CDR1 and CDR2 (germline): MNHEY, SVGAGI. The germline V and J ends were trimmed by 4 bases and 1 base, with 11 bases remaining between them. CDR3 nucleotide sequence: TGTGCCAGCAGTTTCGATCCACGAAGCAATCAGCCCCAGCATTTT. Protein: CASSFDPRSNQPQHF.

This clonotype was detected only a few times. The chain carries TRBV5-1 and TRBJ2-2, with D possibly TRBD2 on 5 matching bases. CDR3 length: 21 residues. V was pared by 0 bases and J by 4 bases, with 28 bases between. CDR1 SGHRS and CDR2 YFSETQ come from the germline V gene. The CDR3, as DNA: TGCGCCAGCAGCTTGGGCTGGCTGAGAGGACCAGGAGGAAAGGGCACCGGGGAGCTGTTTTTT. This gives the protein CASSLGWLRGPGGKGTGELFF.

This clonotype has a count of ten or more. V and J are TRBV28 and TRBJ2-5; D not certain. The CDR3 has 14 amino acids. The germline V gene has CDR1 MDHEN and CDR2 SYDVKM. Trimming removed 8 bases at V and 1 base at J, with 14 bases between. CDR3 nucleotide sequence: TGTGCCAGCGCCGTAAACGTTGGCCAAGAGACCCAGTACTTC. This gives the protein CASAVNVGQETQYF.

Many counts were recorded for this clonotype. CDR3 nucleotide sequence: TGTGCCAGCAGTTACGTGTTTGGGCAGGGCCTCTACGAGCAGTACTTC. Its protein product is CASSYVFGQGLYEQYF. V is TRBV6-2 or TRBV6-3 and J is TRBJ2-7; maybe TRBD1 (5 bases). This CDR3 spans 16 amino acids. With 2 bases removed from V and 3 bases from J, the gap between germline ends came to 17 bases. Germline CDR1 is MNHEY and CDR2 is SVGEGT.

The chain couples TRBV20-1 to TRBJ2-3; D call uncertain. Germline loops: CDR1 DFQATT, CDR2 SNEGSKA (reference sequence). V was trimmed by 1 base and J by 1 base, leaving 12 bases between them. The CDR3 length is 15 residues. The CDR3 spells CSARGRISGTDTQYF. CDR3 in DNA: TGCAGTGCTAGAGGTCGGATCAGCGGCACAGATACGCAGTATTTT.

CDR3 in amino acids: CASSQLGMGVPSYNEQFF. In DNA, the CDR3 is TGTGCCAGCAGCCAGCTTGGGATGGGGGTCCCCTCATACAATGAGCAGTTCTTC. The gene calls are TRBV5-6 and TRBJ2-1, with D perhaps TRBD1 or TRBD2 (5 bases each). The CDR3 is made up of 18 amino acids. Germline V gene lookup returns CDR1 SGHDT and CDR2 YYEEEE. Trimming took 4 bases from V and 4 from J, leaving 24 bases between them.

The sample holds a few counts of this clonotype. The gene calls are TRBV5-1 and TRBJ2-5; TRBD2 aligns across 11 bases. The CDR3 is made up of 15 amino acids. Germline values: CDR1 SGHRS, CDR2 YFSETQ. The junction had 4 bases not matched to a gene; V was cut back by 2 bases and J by 4 bases. CDR3: CASSFGLAGGETQYF. The CDR3 DNA follows: TGCGCCAGCAGCTTCGGGCTAGCGGGAGGAGAGACCCAGTACTTC.

CDR3 amino acids: CASSYGAGELFF. CDR3 bases: TGTGCCAGCAGTTACGGTGCCGGGGAGCTGTTTTTT. V gene TRBV6-5 combines with J gene TRBJ2-2; D gene unclear. Per germline, CDR1 MNHEY and CDR2 SVGAGI. With 2 bases removed from V and 6 bases from J, the gap between germline ends came to 4 bases. The CDR3 extends over 12 amino acids.

The CDR3 DNA follows: TGTGCCAGCAGTTTTGGGACTAGCGACAATGAGCAGTTCTTC. Protein product: CASSFGTSDNEQFF. The chain has TRBV12-3 or TRBV12-4 and TRBJ2-1, with 10 nucleotides matching TRBD2. The CDR3 sequence is 14 residues long. Trimming took 3 bases from V and 5 from J; bases not matched to a gene: 1.

The V call is TRBV21-1, the J call TRBJ2-1; the DNA was not used to check the table's D call, TRBD2. TRBV21-1 is shown as a pseudogene. The CDR3 has 17 residues. In DNA form, the CDR3 reads TGTGCCAGCAGCAAACCGCTACTAGCGGGAGTGTGGAATGAGCAGTTCTTC. It encodes CASSKPLLAGVWNEQFF.

The chain carries TRBV10-2 and TRBJ1-5; 8 bases map to TRBD1. The CDR3 has 14 amino acids. Germline CDR1 and CDR2: WSHSY and SAAADI. J gave up 3 bases and V 8 bases, and 6 bases lay outside the gene matches. The CDR3 nucleotides read TGCGCCAGCGCGGACAGGGAGGACAATCAGCCCCAGCATTTT. Protein: CASADREDNQPQHF.

V and J are TRBV11-1 and TRBJ2-3; 8 bases agree with TRBD1. The CDR3 is 16 residues long. V was pared by 5 bases and J by 2 bases, with 9 bases of the junction left unmatched. Germline V gene data show CDR1 as SGHAT and CDR2 as FQDESV (reference sequence). The CDR3 region is CASSPGQVAPTDTQYF. CDR3 nucleotides: TGTGCCAGCAGCCCGGGACAGGTAGCCCCCACAGATACGCAGTATTTT. Full variable domain (missing parts from reference TRBV11-1 and TRBJ2-3): EAEVAQSPRYKITEKSQAVAFWCDPISGHATLYWYRQILGQGPELLVQFQDESVVDDSQLPKDRFSAERLKGVDSTLKIQPAELGDSAMYLCASSPGQVAPTDTQYFGPGTRLTVL.

This clonotype was counted many times. The chain links TRBV29-1 to TRBJ2-1, with TRBD2 identical over 12 bases. Germline lookup yields CDR1 SQVTM and CDR2 ANQGSEA. This CDR3 region has 13 residues. The J segment lost 7 bases and the V segment lost 7 bases, leaving 5 bases of the junction unmatched. The CDR3 nucleotides are TGCAGCGGACTAGCGGGAGCTGGTAATGAGCAGTTCTTC. Protein sequence: CSGLAGAGNEQFF.

The chain links TRBV6-1 to TRBJ2-5, with 8 bases identical to TRBD1. Per germline, CDR1 MNHNS and CDR2 SASEGT. Germline trimming cut 6 bases from V and 7 bases from J; bases unmatched to any gene: 10. The CDR3 length is 14 residues. The CDR3 nucleotides are TGTGCCAGCAGACAGGGACAGGCGCCTGTGACCCAGTACTTC. As protein: CASRQGQAPVTQYF.

J is TRBJ1-1 and V is TRBV10-3; the D is unclear. Trimming shortened V by 0 bases and J by 1 base, and 9 bases separated the two germline ends. Germline V gene sequence: CDR1 ENHRY, CDR2 SYGVKD. This CDR3 comprises 15 residues. The DNA of the CDR3 is TGTGCCATCAGTGAGTCGAGTCGGACGAACACTGAAGCTTTCTTT. Protein sequence: CAISESSRTNTEAFF.

J is TRBJ1-2 and V is TRBV12-3 or TRBV12-4; D might be TRBD1 (5 bases). The germline V and J ends were trimmed by 1 base and 8 bases, with 14 bases remaining between them. CDR3 length equals 14 residues. The DNA for the CDR3 is TGTGCCAGCAGTTTAGTGATCCAGGGTGCGGGCTACACCTTC. This codes for CASSLVIQGAGYTF.

This clonotype has more than one count but fewer than ten. J is TRBJ2-5 and V is TRBV5-6, with 7 positions matching TRBD2. Looked up from germline, CDR1 is SGHDT and CDR2 is YYEEEE. The CDR3 covers 17 residues. The V gene end was trimmed by 3 bases and the J gene end by 5 bases; junction bases not matched to a gene: 16. The CDR3 nucleotides read TGTGCCAGCAGCTCGCTGGGACTACCCTCGTGGGGTGAGACCCAGTACTTC. Protein product: CASSSLGLPSWGETQYF.

The chain carries TRBV6-1 and TRBJ1-2; D remains unclear. Looked up from germline, CDR1 is MNHNS and CDR2 is SASEGT. V was cut by 5 bases and J by 4 bases, with 17 bases left in between. The CDR3 covers 15 residues. CDR3 amino acids: CASSIRTGNPYGYTF. Written as DNA, the CDR3 is TGTGCCAGCAGTATTAGGACCGGGAACCCCTATGGCTACACCTTC.

The rearrangement uses TRBV10-2 and TRBJ2-5; possibly TRBD2 for D (6 bases). The V gene's germline CDR1 is WSHSY and CDR2 SAAADI. V was clipped by 7 bases and J by 2 bases, with 14 bases between them. The CDR3 is 14 amino acids. CDR3 bases: TGCGCCAGCACACTTCGTCGGGGGCAAGAGACCCAGTACTTC. Encoded protein: CASTLRRGQETQYF.

This clonotype has only a few counts. V is TRBV5-1 and J is TRBJ2-1; 12 bases map to TRBD2. Germline CDR1 and CDR2: SGHRS and YFSETQ. V dropped 3 bases and J dropped 8; count of bases not matched to a gene: 6. The CDR3 length is 15 residues. The CDR3 nucleotides are TGCGCCAGCAGCTCAACTAGCGGGAGGTTCCATGAGCAGTTCTTC. It yields the protein CASSSTSGRFHEQFF.

This rearrangement joins TRBV29-1 to TRBJ2-3; 9 bases align to TRBD1. The CDR3 is made up of 15 amino acids. Germline V gene lookup returns CDR1 SQVTM and CDR2 ANQGSEA. J gave up 3 bases and V 6 bases, and 10 bases lay outside the gene matches. The CDR3 loop reads CSVPQGAGGTDTQYF. DNA of the CDR3: TGCAGCGTCCCACAGGGGGCAGGGGGAACAGATACGCAGTATTTT.

V is TRBV18 and J is TRBJ1-5; D call uncertain. Trimming took 3 bases from V and 0 from J, leaving 9 bases between them. The CDR3 consists of 15 residues. Germline V gives CDR1 KGHSH, CDR2 LQKENI. The CDR3 protein is CASSPRNDSNQPQHF. CDR3 nucleotides: TGTGCCAGCTCACCTCGTAACGATAGCAATCAGCCCCAGCATTTT.

This chain connects TRBV6-2 or TRBV6-3 to TRBJ2-4; D possibly corresponds to TRBD2 (6 bases). CDR1 MNHEY and CDR2 SVGEGT come from the germline V gene. Trimming shortened V by 2 bases and J by 9 bases, and 14 bases separated the two germline ends. The CDR3 has 14 amino acids. The CDR3 DNA sequence: TGTGCCAGCAGTTACAACGGGAGAGAGAGCATTCAGTACTTC. Its protein is CASSYNGRESIQYF.

In its sample, this clonotype was seen a few times. This chain uses TRBV7-2 with TRBJ2-7; D ambiguous. Germline CDR1 reads SGHTA; CDR2 reads FQGNSA. Trimming cost V 5 bases and J 4 bases, with 18 bases left between them. The length of the CDR3 is 15 residues. The CDR3 coding sequence is TGTGCCAGCAGCCCTATGTGGGTGAAGTCTTACGAGCAGTACTTC. Amino acid sequence: CASSPMWVKSYEQYF.

V is TRBV3-1 and J is TRBJ2-2; D gene uncertain. Between the trimmed V and J ends, which lost 8 bases and 0 bases, there was a span of 10 bases. The CDR3 contains 14 residues. The germline V gene has CDR1 LGHDT and CDR2 YNNKEL (reference sequence). CDR3 sequence: CASARSPNTGELFF. The CDR3 DNA is TGTGCCAGCGCACGGAGCCCGAACACCGGGGAGCTGTTTTTT.

In its sample, this clonotype was seen a few times. This chain connects TRBV5-1 to TRBJ2-5; possible D gene TRBD2, 6 bases. The CDR3 has 14 amino acids. The germline CDR1 and CDR2 sequences are SGHRS and YFSETQ. V lost 7 bases and J lost 4, with 17 bases in between. CDR3 bases: TGCGCCAGCGGCACGAGCGGGCCCGGAGAGACCCAGTACTTC. Its translation is CASGTSGPGETQYF.